This TCR beta chain was identified during a study of shared clonotypes between healthy human individuals. From germline, CDR1 is MDHEN and CDR2 SYDVKM. This CDR3 has 15 amino acids. V was pared by 5 bases and J by 5 bases, with 18 bases between. TCRdb keeps only in-frame clones here, not all; method: immunoSEQ multiplex PCR. Of some 700,000 clones listed, around 90% are singletons. Together with CD45RO+ cells, CCR7-negative CD45RA+ TemRA cells were included in CD8 memory. The V and J genes are TRBV28 and TRBJ1-2; D remains unclear. The TCR comes from a man between 18 and 29 years old in good health. Some clones in this sample may be carry-over from other donors' samples. The source material was memory CD8+ T cells from PBMCs. The subset: CD45RO+ cells pooled with CCR7-negative TemRA cells. The CDR3 DNA reads as TGTGCCAGCAGTCTATCCCGGGATCTCCCTTATGGCTACACCTTC. Protein product: CASSLSRDLPYGYTF.